This T cell receptor beta chain emerged from a study of cytomegalovirus exposure and HLA in healthy donors. Trimming took 2 bases from V and 6 from J; bases not matched to a gene: 17. The V gene's germline CDR1 is SGDLS and CDR2 YYNGEE. The CDR3 has 19 amino acids. The donors belonged to the roughly 120-subject validation cohort, separate from the roughly 700-subject first cohort. Sequencing was performed with immunoSEQ multiplex PCR; in TCRdb, only in-frame clones are kept and a portion is missing. The sample lists 80,000 to 100,000 clones, approximately 90% occurring once. The study's findings and limits: Rarity characterized most TCR sequences, yet some public TCRs appeared in many donors. Subsequent analysis of the approximately 110 validation repertoires found a tendency for first-cohort TCR clusters to co-occur.

Turning to this clone: Its antigen remains unknown.

Specimen: PBMCs. The receptor was isolated from a woman between 25 and 40 years old in good health and CMV-seronegative. The chain joins TRBV9 to TRBJ2-6; 7 bases are a match to TRBD1. For the CDR3, the DNA is TGTGCCAGCAGCGTCCGGACAGGAAGAGGAGAACTGGTGGCCAACGTCCTGACTTTC. Its translation: CASSVRTGRGELVANVLTF.